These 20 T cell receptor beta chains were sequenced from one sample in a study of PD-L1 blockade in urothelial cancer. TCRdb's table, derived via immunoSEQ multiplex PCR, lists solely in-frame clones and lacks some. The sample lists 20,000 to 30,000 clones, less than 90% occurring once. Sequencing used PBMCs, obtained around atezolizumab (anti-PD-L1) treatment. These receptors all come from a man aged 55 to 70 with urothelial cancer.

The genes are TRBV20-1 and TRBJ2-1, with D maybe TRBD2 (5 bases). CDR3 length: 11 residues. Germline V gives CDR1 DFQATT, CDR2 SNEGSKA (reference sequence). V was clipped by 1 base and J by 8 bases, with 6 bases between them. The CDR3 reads CSARVSDEQFF. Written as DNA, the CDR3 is TGCAGTGCTAGAGTTAGCGATGAGCAGTTCTTC.

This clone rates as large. CDR3 nucleotides: TGTGCCAGTAGATCCGGGACAGGGGATTTGGGTCTGTTTTTT. It is translated as CASRSGTGDLGLFF. The V gene is TRBV19, the J gene TRBJ1-4, with 10 bases fitting TRBD1. Germline lookup yields CDR1 LNHDA and CDR2 SQIVND (reference sequence). With V trimmed by 6 bases and J by 14 bases, 12 bases remained unmatched. The CDR3 consists of 14 residues.

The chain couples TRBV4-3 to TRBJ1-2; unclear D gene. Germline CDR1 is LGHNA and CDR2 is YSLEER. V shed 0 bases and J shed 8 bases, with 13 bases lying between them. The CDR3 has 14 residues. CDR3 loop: CASSQDVAGFGYTF. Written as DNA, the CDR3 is TGCGCCAGCAGCCAAGACGTAGCTGGGTTCGGCTACACCTTC.

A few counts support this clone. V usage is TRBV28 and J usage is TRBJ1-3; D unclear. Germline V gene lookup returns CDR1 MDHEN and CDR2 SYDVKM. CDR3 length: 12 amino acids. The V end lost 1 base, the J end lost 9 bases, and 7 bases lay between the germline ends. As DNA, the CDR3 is TGTGCCAGCAGTTTATCGGAGGGCACCATATATTTT. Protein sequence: CASSLSEGTIYF.

This CDR3 is CAWSRDRDPNQPQHF. In DNA form, the CDR3 reads TGTGCCTGGAGCCGGGACAGGGATCCCAATCAGCCCCAGCATTTT. V usage is TRBV30 and J usage is TRBJ1-5; 9 bases are a match to TRBD1. In germline, CDR1 is GTSNPN, CDR2 SVGIG (reference sequence). V lost 3 bases, J lost 3 bases, and 6 bases stayed unmatched. The CDR3 spans 15 residues.

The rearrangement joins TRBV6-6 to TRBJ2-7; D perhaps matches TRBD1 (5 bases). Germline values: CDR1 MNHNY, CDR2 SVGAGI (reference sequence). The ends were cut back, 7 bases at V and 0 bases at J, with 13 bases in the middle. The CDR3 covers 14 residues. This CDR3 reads CASTTWGSSYEQYF. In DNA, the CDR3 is TGTGCCAGCACCACGTGGGGCAGCTCCTACGAGCAGTACTTC.

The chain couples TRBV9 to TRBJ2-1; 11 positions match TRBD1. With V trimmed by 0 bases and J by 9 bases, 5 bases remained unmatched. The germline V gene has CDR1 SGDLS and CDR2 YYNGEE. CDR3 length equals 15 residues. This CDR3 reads CASSVAWDRGSEQFF. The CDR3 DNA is TGTGCCAGCAGCGTAGCTTGGGACAGGGGGAGTGAGCAGTTCTTC.

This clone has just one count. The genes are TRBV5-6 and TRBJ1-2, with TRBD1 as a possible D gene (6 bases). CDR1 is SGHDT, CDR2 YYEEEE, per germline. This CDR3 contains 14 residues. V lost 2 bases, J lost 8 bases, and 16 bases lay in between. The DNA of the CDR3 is TGTGCCAGCAGCTTTCGGGGGGGCTCGAGGGGCTACACCTTC. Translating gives CASSFRGGSRGYTF.

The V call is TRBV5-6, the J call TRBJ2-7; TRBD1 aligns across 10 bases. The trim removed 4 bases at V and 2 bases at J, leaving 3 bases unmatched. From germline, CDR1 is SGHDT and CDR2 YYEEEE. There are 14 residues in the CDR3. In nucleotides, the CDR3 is TGTGCCAGCAGCCCCGGGACAGGGGCCTACGAGCAGTACTTC. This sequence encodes CASSPGTGAYEQYF.

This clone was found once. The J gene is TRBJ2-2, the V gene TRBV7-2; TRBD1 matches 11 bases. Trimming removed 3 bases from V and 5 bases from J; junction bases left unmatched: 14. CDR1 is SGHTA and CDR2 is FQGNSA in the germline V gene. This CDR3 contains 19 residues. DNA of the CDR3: TGTGCCAGCAGCTTCGGACAGGGGGCCACGGGAGTCGGGACCGGGGAGCTGTTTTTT. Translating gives CASSFGQGATGVGTGELFF. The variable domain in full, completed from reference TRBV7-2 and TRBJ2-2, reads GAGVSQSPSNKVTEKGKDVELRCDPISGHTALYWYRQSLGQGLEFLIYFQGNSAPDKSGLPSDRFSAERTGGSVSTLTIQRTQQEDSAVYLCASSFGQGATGVGTGELFFGEGSRLTVL.

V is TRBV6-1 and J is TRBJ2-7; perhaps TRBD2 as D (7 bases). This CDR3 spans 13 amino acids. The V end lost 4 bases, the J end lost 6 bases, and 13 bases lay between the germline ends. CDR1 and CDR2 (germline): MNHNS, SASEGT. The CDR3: CASSVGGRAEQYF. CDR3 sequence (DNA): TGTGCCAGCAGTGTCGGGGGGCGCGCCGAGCAGTACTTC.

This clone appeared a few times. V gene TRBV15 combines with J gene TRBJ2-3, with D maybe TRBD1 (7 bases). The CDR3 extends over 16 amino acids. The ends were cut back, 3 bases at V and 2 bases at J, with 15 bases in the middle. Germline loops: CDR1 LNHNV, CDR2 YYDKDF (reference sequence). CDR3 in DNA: TGTGCCACCAGCAGGAGGGACAGCGGGTCCACAGATACGCAGTATTTT. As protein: CATSRRDSGSTDTQYF.

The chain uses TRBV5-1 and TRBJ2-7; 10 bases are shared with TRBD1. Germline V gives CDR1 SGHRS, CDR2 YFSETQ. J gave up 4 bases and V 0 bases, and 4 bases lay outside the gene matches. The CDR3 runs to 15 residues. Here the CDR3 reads CASSLGGTGEYEQYF. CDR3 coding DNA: TGCGCCAGCAGCTTGGGGGGGACAGGGGAGTACGAGCAGTACTTC.

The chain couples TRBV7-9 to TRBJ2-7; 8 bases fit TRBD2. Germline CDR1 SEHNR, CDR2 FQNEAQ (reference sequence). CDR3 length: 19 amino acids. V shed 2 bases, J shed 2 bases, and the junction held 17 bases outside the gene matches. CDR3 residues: CASSLFGTPYIAGPYEQYF. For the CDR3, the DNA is TGTGCCAGCAGCTTATTTGGGACTCCCTATATAGCGGGACCCTACGAGCAGTACTTC.

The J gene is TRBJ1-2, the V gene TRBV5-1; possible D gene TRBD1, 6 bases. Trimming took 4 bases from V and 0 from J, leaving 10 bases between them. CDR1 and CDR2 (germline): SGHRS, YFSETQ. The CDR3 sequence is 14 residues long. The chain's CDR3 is CASSRQDSNYGYTF. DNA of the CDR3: TGCGCCAGCAGCCGACAGGATTCTAACTATGGCTACACCTTC.

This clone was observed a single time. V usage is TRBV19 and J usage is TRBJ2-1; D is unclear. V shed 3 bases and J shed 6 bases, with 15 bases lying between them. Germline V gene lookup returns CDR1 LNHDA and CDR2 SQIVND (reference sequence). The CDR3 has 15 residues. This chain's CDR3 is CASSIKRTTSNEQFF. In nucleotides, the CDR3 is TGTGCCAGTAGTATCAAGCGAACCACAAGCAATGAGCAGTTCTTC.

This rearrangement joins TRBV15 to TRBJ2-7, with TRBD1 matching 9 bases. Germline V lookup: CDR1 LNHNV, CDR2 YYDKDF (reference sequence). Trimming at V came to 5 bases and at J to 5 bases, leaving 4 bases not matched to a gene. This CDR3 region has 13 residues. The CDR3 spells CATSVRQGDEQYF. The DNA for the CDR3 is TGTGCCACCAGCGTCAGACAGGGGGACGAGCAGTACTTC.

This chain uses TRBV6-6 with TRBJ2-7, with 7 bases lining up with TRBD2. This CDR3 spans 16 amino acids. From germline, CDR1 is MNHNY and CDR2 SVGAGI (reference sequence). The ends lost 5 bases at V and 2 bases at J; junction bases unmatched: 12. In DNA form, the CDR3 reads TGTGCCAGCAGTCTCGGTAGGGAGGGGCGCACCTACGAGCAGTACTTC. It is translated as CASSLGREGRTYEQYF.

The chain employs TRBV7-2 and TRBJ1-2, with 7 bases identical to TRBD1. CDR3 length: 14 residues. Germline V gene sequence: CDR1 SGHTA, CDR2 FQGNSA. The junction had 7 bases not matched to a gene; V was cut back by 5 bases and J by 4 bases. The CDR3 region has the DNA TGTGCCAGCAGCCAACCGACAGGGTTCTATGGCTACACCTTC. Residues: CASSQPTGFYGYTF.

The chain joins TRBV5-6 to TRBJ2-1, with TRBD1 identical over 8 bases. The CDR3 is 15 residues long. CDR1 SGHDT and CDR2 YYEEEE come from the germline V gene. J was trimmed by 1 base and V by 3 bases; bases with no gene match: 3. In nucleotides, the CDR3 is TGTGCCAGCAGCTACGACAGGGGTTCCTACAATGAGCAGTTCTTC. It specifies CASSYDRGSYNEQFF.